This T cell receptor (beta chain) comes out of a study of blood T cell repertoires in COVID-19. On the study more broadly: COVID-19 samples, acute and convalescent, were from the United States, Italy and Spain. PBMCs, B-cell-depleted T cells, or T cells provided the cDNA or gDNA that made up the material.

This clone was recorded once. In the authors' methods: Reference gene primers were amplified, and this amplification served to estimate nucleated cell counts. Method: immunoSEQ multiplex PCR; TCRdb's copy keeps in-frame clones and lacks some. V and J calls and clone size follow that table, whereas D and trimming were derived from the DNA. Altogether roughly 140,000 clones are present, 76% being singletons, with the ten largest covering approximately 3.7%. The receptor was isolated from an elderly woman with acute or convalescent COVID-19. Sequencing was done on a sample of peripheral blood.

The CDR3 spells CASRAGGPRYNEQFF. Written as DNA, the CDR3 is TGTGCCAGCAGAGCGGGGGGGCCTCGGTACAATGAGCAGTTCTTC. This rearrangement joins TRBV7-2 to TRBJ2-1; 10 positions match TRBD2. The CDR3 contains 15 residues. From germline, CDR1 is SGHTA and CDR2 FQGNSA. Trimming at V came to 6 bases and at J to 4 bases, leaving 6 bases not matched to a gene.